This TCR beta chain was identified during a study of shared clonotypes between healthy human individuals. Findings and limits, study-wide: Generally, naive subsets (rather than memory subsets) showed larger estimated richness.

Per the germline V gene, CDR1 is MNHEY and CDR2 is SVGAGI. Trimming cost V 6 bases and J 2 bases; bases outside gene matches: 2. This CDR3 has 13 residues. As concerns this clone: Its specificity is unknown.

Sequencing used immunoSEQ multiplex PCR; TCRdb keeps in-frame clones, though not all of them. Of 170,000 or so clones in the sample, about 66% were seen once. Sequenced input: memory CD4+ T cells sorted from blood. Regarding subset: CD45RA-negative fraction. The chain combines TRBV6-5 with TRBJ2-3; TRBD2 matches 7 bases. The receptor's source is a man under 40 in good health. In DNA form, the CDR3 reads TGTGCCAGCAGAGGGACTACCACAGATACGCAGTATTTT. It codes for CASRGTTTDTQYF.